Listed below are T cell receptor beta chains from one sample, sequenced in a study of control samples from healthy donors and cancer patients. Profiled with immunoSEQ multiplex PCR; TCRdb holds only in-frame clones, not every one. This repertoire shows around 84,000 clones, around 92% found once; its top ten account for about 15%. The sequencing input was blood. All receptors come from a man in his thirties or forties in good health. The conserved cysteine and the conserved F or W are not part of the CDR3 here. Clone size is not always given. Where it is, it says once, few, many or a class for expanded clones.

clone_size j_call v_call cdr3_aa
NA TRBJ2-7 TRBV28 ASVRETSAY
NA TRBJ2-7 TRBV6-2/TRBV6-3 ASSDGTAGSYEQY
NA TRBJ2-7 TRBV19 ASSILPWGGDEQY
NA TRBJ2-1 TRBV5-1 ASSLGDSLSYNEQF
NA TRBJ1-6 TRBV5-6 ASSLRLVGNSPLH
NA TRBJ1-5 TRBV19 ASSISLATGGH
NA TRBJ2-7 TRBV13 ASSGGWTPRYEQY
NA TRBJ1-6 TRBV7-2 ASSFGSSNSPLH
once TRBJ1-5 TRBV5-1 ASSLDGTGGQPQH
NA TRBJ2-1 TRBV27 ASSFGATAYNEQF
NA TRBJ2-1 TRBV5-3 ARSGRAGTSGIKGNSYNEQF
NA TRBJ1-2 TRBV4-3 ASSQATVGDRGYGYT
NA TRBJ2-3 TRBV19 ASTGSLASTDTQY
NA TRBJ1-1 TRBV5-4 ASSSPRDKNTEAF
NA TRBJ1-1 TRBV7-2 ASFRGGGRAATEAF
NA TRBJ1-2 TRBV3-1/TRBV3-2 ASSQDPGSGYT
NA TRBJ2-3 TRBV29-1 SVRQVDTQY
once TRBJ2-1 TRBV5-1 ASSSTNKKAGGPTYNEQF
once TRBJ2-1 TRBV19 ASRQGIDEQF
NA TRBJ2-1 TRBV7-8 ASSQHPPTSGHRGEQF
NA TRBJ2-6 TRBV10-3 AISRQVTSSGANVLT
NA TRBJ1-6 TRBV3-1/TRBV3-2 ASSQDQSRSPLH
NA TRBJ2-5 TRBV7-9 ASSIGTSGKETQY
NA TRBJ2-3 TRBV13 ASSRADTQY
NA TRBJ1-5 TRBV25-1 ASSPTDPLQPQH
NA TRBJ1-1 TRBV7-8 ASSLATVLDTEAF
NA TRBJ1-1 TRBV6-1 ASRETQGGGEWYTEAF
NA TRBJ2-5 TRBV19 ASRRLAGQETQY
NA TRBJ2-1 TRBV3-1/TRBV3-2 ASSFWTSGRAGEQF
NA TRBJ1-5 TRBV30 AWSVGGGGQPQH
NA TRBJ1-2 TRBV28 ASSSDARDSLILF
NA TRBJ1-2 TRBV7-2 ASSPAPGALQHYGYT
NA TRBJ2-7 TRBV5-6 ASSGPGLAGGEDEQY
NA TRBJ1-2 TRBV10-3 AISHPTSRGEGLGYT
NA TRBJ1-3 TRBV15 ATSRDHSNGNTIY
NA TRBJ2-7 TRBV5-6 ASSFWGGASYEQY
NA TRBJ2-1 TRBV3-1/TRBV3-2 ASSQAPERGGSGEQF
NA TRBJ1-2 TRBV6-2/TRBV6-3 ASSYGGRESYT
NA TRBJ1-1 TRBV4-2 ASSPGEGQYGGSSTEAF
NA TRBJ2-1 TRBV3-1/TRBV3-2 ASSQEGTKVNEQF
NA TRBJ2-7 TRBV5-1 ASSLVPGLEYEQY
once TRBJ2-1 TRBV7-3 ASSFRGSSYNEQF
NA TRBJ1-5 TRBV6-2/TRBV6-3 ASSYGGTGINQPQH
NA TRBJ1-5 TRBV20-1 SASLAGASRNQPQH
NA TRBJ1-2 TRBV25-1 ASSEPGGGNYGYT
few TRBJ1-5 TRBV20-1 SASLSGQPQH
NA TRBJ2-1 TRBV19 ASSIGPGLAEYNEQF
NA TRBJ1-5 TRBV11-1 ASRWQPNQPQH
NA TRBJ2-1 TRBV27 ASSLGIYNEQF
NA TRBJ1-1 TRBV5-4 ASRSRGGRTNTEAF
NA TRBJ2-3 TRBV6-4 ASSDSRGGTDTQY
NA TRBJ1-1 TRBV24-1 ATSGRVGEAF
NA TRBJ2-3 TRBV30 AWSFGTGKYDTQY